This TCR beta chain was identified during a study of human T cells and chemical hapten exposure. Overall study: A 2 cm by 2 cm inner upper arm patch received 2% DPC for sensitization. Readings were taken at 6 days from patch tests that had applied 0.01% DPC to the upper back. Study observations and caveats: Expanded TCRs created a significantly greater count of big CDR3 similarity clusters than controls did.

This clonotype was recorded at least ten times. Its antigen is undetermined. In the study's own analysis: Counts of TCRs in each sample centred on a median of approximately 100,000 and extended from around 25,000 to 690,000. TCRdb itself ran the RACE reads through MiXCR, one entry per CDR3 protein. For this entry, the V and J calls and clone size follow TCRdb and not the study's own pipeline. Among tens of thousands of distinct CDR3 sequences listed, 9.9% were seen once. Time point specified: patch test 3, about 24 weeks after DPC sensitization. Treatment here: therapeutic diphenylcyclopropenone sensitization with weekly scalp DPC. V dropped 1 base and J dropped 7; count of bases not matched to a gene: 3. The CDR3 loop spans 14 amino acids.

The sequence was obtained from a woman in her forties with alopecia areata. Some clones in this sample may be carry-over from other donors' samples. The specimen comprised whole blood, sampled in connection with sensitization to the hapten diphenylcyclopropenone (DPC). This chain connects TRBV12-3 or TRBV12-4 to TRBJ2-3; 9 nucleotides align to TRBD1. The CDR3, as DNA: TGTGCCAGCAGTTTAGGACAGGGGGTATATACGCAGTATTTT. Amino acids: CASSLGQGVYTQYF.